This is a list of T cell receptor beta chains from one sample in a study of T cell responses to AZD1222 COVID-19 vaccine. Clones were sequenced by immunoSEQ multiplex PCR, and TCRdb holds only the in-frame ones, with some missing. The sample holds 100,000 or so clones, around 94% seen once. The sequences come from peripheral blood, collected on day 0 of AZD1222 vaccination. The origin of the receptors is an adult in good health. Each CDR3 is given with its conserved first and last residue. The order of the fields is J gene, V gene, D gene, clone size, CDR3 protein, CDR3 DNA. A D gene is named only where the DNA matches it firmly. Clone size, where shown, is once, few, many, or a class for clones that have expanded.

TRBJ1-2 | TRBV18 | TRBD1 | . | CASSTIGQGSNYGYTF | TGTGCCAGCTCAACCATAGGACAGGGCAGTAACTATGGCTACACCTTC
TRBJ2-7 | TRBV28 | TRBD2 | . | CASPPPGLAGGTLYEQYF | TGTGCCAGCCCCCCCCCGGGACTAGCGGGAGGAACGCTCTACGAGCAGTACTTC
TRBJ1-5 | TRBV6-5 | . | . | CASSLYRDQPQHF | TGTGCCAGCAGTCTGTACCGGGATCAGCCCCAGCATTTT
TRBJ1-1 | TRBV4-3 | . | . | CASSRMLETENTEAFF | TGCGCCAGCAGCCGAATGTTGGAAACAGAGAACACTGAAGCTTTCTTT
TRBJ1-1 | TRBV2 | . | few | CASTKGRGLNTEAFF | TGTGCCAGCACCAAAGGGCGGGGCCTGAACACTGAAGCTTTCTTT
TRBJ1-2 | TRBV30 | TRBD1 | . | CAWDPGQGSRGYTF | TGTGCCTGGGACCCGGGACAGGGGTCGCGGGGCTACACCTTC
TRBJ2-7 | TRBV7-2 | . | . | CASRQAPRQGGEQYF | TGTGCCAGCAGGCAAGCCCCCCGGCAGGGAGGCGAGCAGTACTTC
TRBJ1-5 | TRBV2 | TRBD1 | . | CASKGDSNQPQHF | TGTGCCAGCAAGGGGGACAGTAATCAGCCCCAGCATTTT
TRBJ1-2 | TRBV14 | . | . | CASSQQGRGYTF | TGTGCCAGCAGCCAACAGGGACGAGGCTACACCTTC
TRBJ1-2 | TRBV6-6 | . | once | CASSYSLGQIYGYTF | TGTGCCAGCAGTTATAGCTTGGGACAAATCTATGGCTACACCTTC
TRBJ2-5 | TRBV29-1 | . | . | CSLYRDRQETQYF | TGCAGCCTCTACCGGGACCGCCAAGAGACCCAGTACTTC
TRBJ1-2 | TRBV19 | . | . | CASSISSGASRYTF | TGTGCCAGTAGTATTTCCTCCGGGGCGTCCCGCTACACCTTC
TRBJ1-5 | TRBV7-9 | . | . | CASNLDNQPQHF | TGTGCCAGCAACCTAGATAATCAGCCCCAGCATTTT
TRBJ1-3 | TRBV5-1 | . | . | CASQGGSGNTIYF | TGCGCCAGTCAAGGGGGCTCTGGAAACACCATATATTTT
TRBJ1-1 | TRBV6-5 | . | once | CASSSGLTEAFF | TGTGCCAGCAGCTCTGGACTCACTGAAGCTTTCTTT
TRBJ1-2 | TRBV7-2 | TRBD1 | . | CASSSSDRGNYGYTF | TGTGCCAGCAGCTCCTCGGACAGGGGGAACTATGGCTACACCTTC
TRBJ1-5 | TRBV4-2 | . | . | CASSLGGHQPQHF | TGTGCCAGCAGCCTGGGAGGACATCAGCCCCAGCATTTT
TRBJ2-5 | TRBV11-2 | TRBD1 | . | CASSLRGTGEETQYF | TGTGCCAGCAGCCTACGTGGGACAGGTGAAGAGACCCAGTACTTC
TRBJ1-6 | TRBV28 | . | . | CASSTPVNHNSPLHF | TGTGCCAGCAGTACCCCTGTGAACCATAATTCACCCCTCCACTTT
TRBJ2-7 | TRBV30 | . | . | CAWSPSPVVVYEQYF | TGTGCCTGGAGTCCGTCCCCCGTTGTAGTCTACGAGCAGTACTTC
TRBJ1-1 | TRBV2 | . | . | CASSEVPPRAFF | TGTGCCAGCAGTGAAGTACCCCCGCGAGCTTTCTTT
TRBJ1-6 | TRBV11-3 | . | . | CASSLSFPNSPLHF | TGTGCCAGCAGCTTATCCTTCCCCAATTCACCCCTCCACTTT
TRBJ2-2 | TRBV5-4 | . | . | CASSPEVLGSITGELFF | TGTGCCAGCAGCCCAGAGGTGTTAGGCAGTATAACCGGGGAGCTGTTTTTT
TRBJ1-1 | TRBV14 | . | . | CASSQPRQGETEAFF | TGTGCCAGCAGCCAGCCGAGGCAGGGAGAAACTGAAGCTTTCTTT
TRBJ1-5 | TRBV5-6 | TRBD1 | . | CASSLRGPGGLRNQPQHF | TGTGCCAGCAGCTTACGGGGACCAGGGGGTTTGCGCAATCAGCCCCAGCATTTT
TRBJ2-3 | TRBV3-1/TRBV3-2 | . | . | CASSQGTPVPTDTQYF | TGTGCCAGCAGCCAAGGGACACCTGTCCCGACAGATACGCAGTATTTT
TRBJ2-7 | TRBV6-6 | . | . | CASSYPNLQGRYEQYF | TGTGCCAGCAGTTACCCTAATCTACAGGGGAGGTACGAGCAGTACTTC
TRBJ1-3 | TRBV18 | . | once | CASSPRPGRENTIYF | TGTGCCAGCTCACCACGTCCGGGGCGAGAGAACACCATATATTTT
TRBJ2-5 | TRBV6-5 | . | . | CASSYSGPPGETQYF | TGTGCCAGCAGTTACTCGGGTCCCCCCGGAGAGACCCAGTACTTC
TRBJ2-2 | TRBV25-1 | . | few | CASTAGVGTGELFF | TGTGCCAGCACCGCAGGGGTAGGCACCGGGGAGCTGTTTTTT
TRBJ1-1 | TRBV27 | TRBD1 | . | CASSSRTGESEAFF | TGTGCCAGCAGTTCGCGGACAGGGGAGTCTGAAGCTTTCTTT
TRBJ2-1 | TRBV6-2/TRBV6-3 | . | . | CASSYSWHEQFF | TGTGCCAGCAGTTACTCTTGGCATGAGCAGTTCTTC
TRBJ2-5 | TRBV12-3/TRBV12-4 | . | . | CASSLPFGETQYF | TGTGCCAGCAGTTTACCCTTTGGAGAGACCCAGTACTTC
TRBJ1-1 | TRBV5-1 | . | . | CASSREGIGTEAFF | TGCGCCAGCAGCAGGGAGGGGATTGGTACTGAAGCTTTCTTT
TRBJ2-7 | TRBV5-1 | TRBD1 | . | CASSLARQGVGDEQYF | TGCGCCAGCAGCTTGGCCAGACAGGGGGTAGGCGACGAGCAGTACTTC
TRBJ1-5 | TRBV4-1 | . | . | CASTDLSPFGYRDYQPQHF | TGCGCCAGCACCGATCTATCCCCTTTTGGGTACAGGGACTATCAGCCCCAGCATTTT
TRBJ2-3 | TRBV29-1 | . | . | CSDGALAADTQYF | TGCAGCGACGGGGCCTTAGCGGCAGATACGCAGTATTTT
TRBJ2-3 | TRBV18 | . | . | CASSRDYADTQYF | TGTGCCAGCTCCCGAGACTACGCAGATACGCAGTATTTT
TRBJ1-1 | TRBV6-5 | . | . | CASSRRAVNTEAFF | TGTGCCAGCAGCCGCCGGGCCGTGAACACTGAAGCTTTCTTT
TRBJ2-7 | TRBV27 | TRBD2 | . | CASSIGLAGARYEQYF | TGTGCCAGCAGTATCGGACTAGCGGGAGCCCGGTACGAGCAGTACTTC
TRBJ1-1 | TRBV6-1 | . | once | CASSDRGRSNTEAFF | TGTGCCAGCAGTGATCGGGGCAGATCGAACACTGAAGCTTTCTTT
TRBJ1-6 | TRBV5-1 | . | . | CASSLDGPPLHF | TGCGCCAGCAGCTTGGACGGTCCACCCCTCCACTTT
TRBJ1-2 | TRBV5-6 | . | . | CASSPRGWDTNYGYTF | TGTGCCAGCAGCCCGAGGGGCTGGGACACGAACTATGGCTACACCTTC
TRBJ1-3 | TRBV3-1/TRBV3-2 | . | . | CASSLLYQDPSGNTIYF | TGTGCCAGCAGCCTACTATATCAGGATCCCTCTGGAAACACCATATATTTT
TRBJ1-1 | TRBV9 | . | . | CASSQSVDTEAFF | TGTGCCAGCAGCCAGTCGGTAGACACTGAAGCTTTCTTT
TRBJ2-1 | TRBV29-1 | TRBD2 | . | CSVEAWTSGTDEQFF | TGCAGCGTTGAAGCCTGGACTAGCGGGACCGATGAGCAGTTCTTC
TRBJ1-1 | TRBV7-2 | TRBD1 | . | CASSLVDRVNTEAFF | TGTGCCAGCAGCTTAGTGGACAGGGTGAACACTGAAGCTTTCTTT
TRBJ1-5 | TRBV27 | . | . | CASRPTFNSNQPQHF | TGTGCCAGCAGGCCGACGTTCAATAGCAATCAGCCCCAGCATTTT
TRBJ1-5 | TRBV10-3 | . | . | CAISTNNQPQHF | TGTGCCATCAGTACAAATAATCAGCCCCAGCATTTT
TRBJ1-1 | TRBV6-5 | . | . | CASKAIASMNTEAFF | TGTGCCAGCAAAGCCATCGCGTCGATGAACACTGAAGCTTTCTTT